These 17 T cell receptor beta chains came from one sample sequenced in a study of radiation and T cells in renal cell carcinoma. The protocol was immunoSEQ multiplex PCR, while the TCRdb copy is restricted to in-frame clones and leaves out a portion. The sample shows roughly 58,000 clones, approximately 80% of them seen only once. Time point here: blood 4 weeks post-SBRT, at nephrectomy. Treatment described: 15 Gy SBRT to primary tumor, nephrectomy 4 weeks later. Sequences were derived from blood, sampled from a patient whose treatment included radiotherapy and nephrectomy. The origin of the receptors is a man in his 60s with renal cell carcinoma.

The chain has TRBV30 and TRBJ1-2, with 10 bases aligning to TRBD1. Looked up from germline, CDR1 is GTSNPN and CDR2 is SVGIG (reference sequence). The CDR3 length is 16 residues. The junction had 11 bases not matched to a gene; V was cut back by 7 bases and J by 0 bases. CDR3: CALSRDRGYSNYGYTF. CDR3 coding DNA: TGTGCCTTATCCCGGGACAGGGGATACTCTAACTATGGCTACACCTTC.

The CDR3 loop reads CASSPVAGVGNEQFF. CDR3 nucleotides: TGTGCCAGTAGTCCAGTAGCGGGAGTAGGTAATGAGCAGTTCTTC. This chain links TRBV19 with TRBJ2-1, with TRBD2 matching 9 bases. The J segment lost 7 bases and the V segment lost 5 bases, leaving 9 bases of the junction unmatched. The CDR3 sequence is 15 residues long. Germline assignment: CDR1 LNHDA and CDR2 SQIVND (reference sequence).

This clone was observed a handful of times. This sequence joins TRBV7-9 and TRBJ1-1, with 9 nucleotides matching TRBD1. Losses at the gene ends were 6 bases for V and 6 bases for J; bases not matched to a gene: 8. Germline V gives CDR1 SEHNR, CDR2 FQNEAQ (reference sequence). This CDR3 region has 14 residues. The CDR3 coding sequence is TGTGCCAGCAGTTTACAGGGGGCCTTATCTGAAGCTTTCTTT. Its translation is CASSLQGALSEAFF.

The chain combines TRBV7-2 with TRBJ2-1, with 9 positions matching TRBD2. Germline V CDR1 and CDR2: SGHTA, FQGNSA. After removal of 4 bases from V and 9 bases from J, the junction contained 13 bases not matched to a gene. The CDR3 contains 16 residues. CDR3 sequence: CASSSLAGAITGEQFF. The CDR3 nucleotides are TGTGCCAGCAGCTCGTTAGCGGGGGCCATTACAGGTGAGCAGTTCTTC.

The chain couples TRBV11-3 to TRBJ2-1; 8 bases align to TRBD1. Germline values: CDR1 SGHNT, CDR2 YENEEA. This CDR3 region has 20 residues. V gave up 2 bases and J gave up 6 bases; unmatched junction bases: 21. The CDR3 sequence: CASSLRTGHIKSKRPNEQFF. As DNA, the CDR3 is TGTGCCAGCAGCTTACGGACAGGGCACATTAAGTCAAAGCGTCCCAATGAGCAGTTCTTC.

The chain uses TRBV28 and TRBJ2-4, with D possibly matching TRBD1 (5 bases). There are 16 residues in the CDR3. The V gene's germline CDR1 is MDHEN and CDR2 SYDVKM. Trimming shortened V by 6 bases and J by 2 bases, and 17 bases separated the two germline ends. CDR3 coding DNA: TGTGCCAGCAGCCCCGCAGGGTTTAGGTCCAAAAACATTCAGTACTTC. Translating it yields CASSPAGFRSKNIQYF.

The chain joins TRBV7-9 to TRBJ2-2, with D uncertain. Germline V gene data show CDR1 as SEHNR and CDR2 as FQNEAQ (reference sequence). The CDR3 is 13 residues long. Trimming removed 2 bases at V and 5 bases at J, with 6 bases between. The chain's CDR3 is CASSLIGTGELFF. In DNA, the CDR3 is TGTGCCAGCAGCTTAATCGGGACCGGGGAGCTGTTTTTT.

V usage is TRBV21-1 and J usage is TRBJ2-5; the D call TRBD1 from the table was never checked on the DNA. TRBV21-1 is annotated as a pseudogene. The CDR3 totals 21 residues. CDR3: CASNQEGDRGGLLNYQETQYF. The CDR3 DNA reads as TGTGCCAGCAACCAAGAGGGCGACAGGGGTGGATTATTGAACTATCAAGAGACCCAGTACTTC.

The chain has TRBV7-8 and TRBJ1-2; no clear D. Germline CDR1 reads SGHVS; CDR2 reads FQNEAQ. Trimming stripped 1 base from V and 0 bases from J, with 9 bases between. The CDR3 has 15 amino acids. In DNA, the CDR3 is TGTGCCAGCAGCTTAGTCGGTGTAACTAACTATGGCTACACCTTC. Translation gives CASSLVGVTNYGYTF.

The genes are TRBV27 and TRBJ1-1; 7 bases align to TRBD1. Germline CDR1 MNHEY, CDR2 SMNVEV (reference sequence). This CDR3 contains 13 residues. Germline trimming cut 5 bases from V and 5 bases from J; bases unmatched to any gene: 5. CDR3 nucleotides: TGTGCCAGCAGTAGGGGGCGTGTAACTGAAGCTTTCTTT. Amino acids: CASSRGRVTEAFF.

The chain employs TRBV7-2 and TRBJ1-5; D is unclear. The germline V and J ends were trimmed by 2 bases and 6 bases, with 8 bases remaining between them. Germline loops: CDR1 SGHTA, CDR2 FQGNSA. The CDR3 extends over 13 amino acids. The CDR3 loop is CASSLYPGQPQHF. For the CDR3, the DNA is TGTGCCAGCAGCTTATATCCTGGTCAGCCCCAGCATTTT.

This chain joins TRBV6-5 and TRBJ2-5; D uncertain. Trimming pared 0 bases from V and 5 bases from J, leaving 4 bases between. The CDR3 has 12 amino acids. Looked up from germline, CDR1 is MNHEY and CDR2 is SVGAGI. CDR3 amino acids: CASSYSRETQYF. CDR3 bases: TGTGCCAGCAGTTACTCAAGGGAGACCCAGTACTTC.

J is TRBJ2-3 and V is TRBV5-8; TRBD1 aligns across 10 bases. The CDR3 totals 14 residues. V gave up 7 bases and J gave up 5 bases; unmatched junction bases: 7. Per the germline V gene, CDR1 is SGHTS and CDR2 is YDEGEE. The CDR3 protein is CASCCDRGLDTQYF. For the CDR3, the DNA is TGTGCCAGCTGCTGCGACAGGGGGCTAGATACGCAGTATTTT.

The chain uses TRBV7-3 and TRBJ2-1; TRBD1 is a possible D gene (6 bases). Trimming stripped 1 base from V and 6 bases from J, with 7 bases between. Germline CDR1 reads SGHTA; CDR2 reads FQGTGA. The CDR3 has 13 amino acids. In DNA, the CDR3 is TGTGCCAGCAGCTTAATAGGGGGCAATGAGCAGTTCTTC. It encodes CASSLIGGNEQFF.

The chain links TRBV11-2 to TRBJ1-3; D is unresolved. The CDR3 consists of 16 residues. Germline lookup yields CDR1 SGHAT and CDR2 FQNNGV. V lost 1 base and J 2 bases, leaving 12 bases between the germline ends. The CDR3, as DNA: TGTGCCAGCAGCTTAGTAACTCTGGCCACTGGAAACACCATATATTTT. Encoded protein: CASSLVTLATGNTIYF.

This clone was counted between two and nine times. V gene TRBV10-1 combines with J gene TRBJ2-7; the D is unclear. This CDR3 has 13 residues. Germline CDR1 is WNHNN and CDR2 is SYGVQD (reference sequence). The V end lost 4 bases, the J end lost 2 bases, and 9 bases lay between the germline ends. CDR3 protein: CASSGQDAYEQYF. CDR3 sequence (DNA): TGCGCCAGCAGTGGTCAGGATGCCTACGAGCAGTACTTC.

The chain combines TRBV11-2 with TRBJ1-1, with D perhaps matching TRBD1 (5 bases). CDR1 is SGHAT, CDR2 FQNNGV, per germline. The CDR3 is 15 residues long. Trimming left V 0 bases short and J 2 bases short, with 10 bases between. The DNA of the CDR3 is TGTGCCAGCAGCTTAGAAGGGGTCGCAAACACTGAAGCTTTCTTT. The encoded protein is CASSLEGVANTEAFF.